This section outlines one TCR beta chain sequence together with its context. Its antigen is not known. The conserved phenylalanine or tryptophan is not found at the CDR3 terminus, so this likely reflects a read error. Both 60 Vbeta primers and 13 Jbeta primers went into the PCR. The data were produced by immunoSEQ multiplex PCR, yet TCRdb's version contains in-frame clones alone and is incomplete. The sample lists roughly 140,000 clones; 80% were seen once. This specimen belongs to a study of cytomegalovirus exposure and HLA in healthy donors. Study-level findings and limits: Highest at DRB1 and lowest at HLA-C, TCR association rates differed among HLA loci in a later analysis. The dataset shows that most TCR sequences were rare, while some public TCRs occurred in many donors. Sequencing depth across donors, presence/absence analyses assumed, was roughly uniform. Analysis was carried out at a later point, and it linked a missense DCLRE1C variant to TCR beta V- and J-gene trimming.

The CDR3 length is 12 residues. V lost 0 bases, J lost 13 bases, and 7 bases lay in between. Germline CDR1 reads MNHEY; CDR2 reads SVGAGI. The TCR originated in a man aged 35 to 55 in good health and CMV-seronegative. The chain couples TRBV6-5 to TRBJ1-6; D might be TRBD1 (5 bases). The sample was PBMCs. The CDR3, as DNA: TGTGCCAGCAGTTACTCCGGGGGGCCCCTCCACGTT. Protein product: CASSYSGGPLHV.